A single sample gave rise to the 12 T cell receptor beta chains below, sequenced in a study of CD4 T cells in relation to SARS-CoV-2 and coronaviruses. CD4+ T cells from unexposed donors were obtained before the COVID-19 pandemic (2011-2018). CD4+ T cells were isolated from the cells after about nine days of culture. Generated by immunoSEQ multiplex PCR, the TCRdb table keeps only in-frame clones and is missing some. The profile shows approximately 16,000 clones, 70% to 80% of them singletons. Which antigens these TCRs recognize remains unknown. Material for sequencing was CD4+ T cells from PBMCs, cultured in vitro. These receptors originate from a human donor in good health.

The chain combines TRBV7-9 with TRBJ2-7, with 7 bases fitting TRBD1. The length of the CDR3 is 13 residues. From germline, CDR1 is SEHNR and CDR2 FQNEAQ (reference sequence). Losses at the gene ends were 0 bases for V and 5 bases for J; bases not matched to a gene: 1. In nucleotides, the CDR3 is TGTGCCAGCAGCTTAGCAGGGGGCGACGAGCAGTACTTC. It yields the protein CASSLAGGDEQYF.

The chain joins TRBV19 to TRBJ1-3; D remains ambiguous. The CDR3 is made up of 14 amino acids. Per germline, CDR1 LNHDA and CDR2 SQIVND (reference sequence). V shed 4 bases and J shed 0 bases, with 7 bases lying between them. As DNA, the CDR3 is TGTGCCAGTAGTAGCAGAAGCTCTGGAAACACCATATATTTT. Translation gives CASSSRSSGNTIYF.

The chain is built from TRBV20-1 and TRBJ2-1; 8 nucleotides line up with TRBD1. Germline CDR1 is DFQATT and CDR2 is SNEGSKA (reference sequence). With V trimmed by 3 bases and J by 10 bases, 2 bases remained unmatched. The CDR3 has 11 residues. CDR3 in amino acids: CSARTGEEQFF. CDR3 bases: TGCAGTGCTAGGACAGGGGAAGAGCAGTTCTTC.

As DNA, the CDR3 is TGTGCCAGCAGAGGGACAGGGGGTTCACAGCAGTACTTC. Translation: CASRGTGGSQQYF. This chain links TRBV28 with TRBJ2-7, with 11 nucleotides matching TRBD1. Germline V gene lookup returns CDR1 MDHEN and CDR2 SYDVKM. Trimming removed 6 bases from V and 8 bases from J; junction bases left unmatched: 6. The CDR3 contains 13 residues.

The V call is TRBV18, the J call TRBJ2-7, with 10 bases lining up with TRBD1. The CDR3 is 14 residues long. CDR1 and CDR2 from the germline V gene are KGHSH and LQKENI. J was trimmed by 0 bases and V by 10 bases; bases with no gene match: 6. The chain's CDR3 is CATSGTGASYEQYF. The CDR3 DNA reads as TGTGCCACCTCCGGGACAGGGGCCTCCTACGAGCAGTACTTC.

This clone appeared a few times. V gene TRBV14 combines with J gene TRBJ2-7; tentatively, D is TRBD1 (6 bases). V was pared by 4 bases and J by 4 bases, with 8 bases between. Germline V gene data show CDR1 as SGHDN and CDR2 as FVKESK. The CDR3 is 12 amino acids. CDR3 nucleotide sequence: TGTGCCAGCAGCCCCACAGGGTACGAGCAGTACTTC. Translated, it gives CASSPTGYEQYF.

The chain joins TRBV5-1 to TRBJ1-1; D possibly corresponds to TRBD1 (6 bases). Germline assignment: CDR1 SGHRS and CDR2 YFSETQ. The length of the CDR3 is 16 residues. The V gene lost 1 base and the J gene lost 5 bases, with 18 bases spanning the gap. The CDR3 is CASSLFPEGGETEAFF. For the CDR3, the DNA is TGCGCCAGCAGCTTGTTTCCCGAGGGGGGGGAGACTGAAGCTTTCTTT.

V usage is TRBV28 and J usage is TRBJ1-6, with 10 nucleotides matching TRBD1. Germline CDR1 reads MDHEN; CDR2 reads SYDVKM. The CDR3 totals 16 residues. J gave up 6 bases and V 4 bases, and 6 bases lay outside the gene matches. The CDR3 loop reads CASSSRQGALNSPLHF. The CDR3 bases are TGTGCCAGCAGTTCAAGACAGGGGGCCCTTAATTCACCCCTCCACTTT.

This clone was seen just once. V is TRBV4-2 and J is TRBJ1-2; D unresolved. Trimming removed 0 bases at V and 3 bases at J, with 11 bases between. From germline, CDR1 is LGHNA and CDR2 YNFKEQ. This CDR3 region has 15 residues. The CDR3 DNA follows: TGTGCCAGCAGCCAAGATCTGGGCAGTCACTATGGCTACACCTTC. Translated: CASSQDLGSHYGYTF.

The chain links TRBV12-5 to TRBJ2-5; 11 nucleotides line up with TRBD2. Germline V gene sequence: CDR1 LGHNT, CDR2 FRNRAP. The CDR3 runs to 18 residues. The junction had 11 bases not matched to a gene; V was cut back by 0 bases and J by 5 bases. The CDR3 protein is CASGLVQRTSGFRETQYF. The CDR3, as DNA: TGTGCTAGTGGTTTGGTACAGAGGACTAGCGGGTTCCGGGAGACCCAGTACTTC.

The V call is TRBV24-1, the J call TRBJ1-2; TRBD1 matches 7 bases. CDR3 size: 13 residues. V dropped 3 bases and J dropped 5; count of bases not matched to a gene: 2. Germline V gene lookup returns CDR1 KGHDR and CDR2 SFDVKD. In nucleotides, the CDR3 is TGTGCCACCAGTGATGGACAGGCGTATGGCTACACCTTC. Protein product: CATSDGQAYGYTF.

V is TRBV18 and J is TRBJ2-3; D is unresolved. The V gene's germline CDR1 is KGHSH and CDR2 LQKENI. Trimming shortened V by 3 bases and J by 4 bases, and 11 bases separated the two germline ends. This CDR3 comprises 14 residues. The CDR3 is CASSPLVDPDTQYF. The CDR3 DNA is TGTGCCAGCTCACCCTTAGTCGACCCAGATACGCAGTATTTT.